This T cell receptor beta chain was documented in a study of OX40 agonist ivuxolimab in advanced cancers. Study-level information: Patients receiving dose escalation had hepatocellular carcinoma, melanoma, renal cell or head and neck cancer. In three patients, partial responses were observed, one with hepatocellular carcinoma and two with cutaneous melanoma.

The assay was immunoSEQ multiplex PCR, and TCRdb's table has in-frame clones only and misses some. The top ten clones hold about 0.31% of a sample with about 150,000 clones, 90% to 95% of them seen once. CDR3 length equals 13 residues. V lost 3 bases and J 4 bases, leaving 11 bases between the germline ends. Germline loops: CDR1 SGDLS, CDR2 YYNGEE. Of note for this clone: Its specificity is not known.

Autoimmune disease history or systemic immunosuppression led to patients being barred. Study-level findings and limits: Among T cells, CD8+ cells averaged more expanded clones than CD4+ cells.

The specimen was CD4+ or CD8+ T cells sorted from blood, collected in a trial of the OX40 agonist ivuxolimab. This clonotype was obtained from an adult with an advanced solid tumor such as melanoma, head and neck, liver or kidney cancer. The chain carries TRBV9 and TRBJ2-7, with a weak D call TRBD2 (6 bases). The CDR3: CASSGGRGYEQYF. CDR3 nucleotide sequence: TGTGCCAGCAGCGGAGGACGGGGGTACGAGCAGTACTTC.